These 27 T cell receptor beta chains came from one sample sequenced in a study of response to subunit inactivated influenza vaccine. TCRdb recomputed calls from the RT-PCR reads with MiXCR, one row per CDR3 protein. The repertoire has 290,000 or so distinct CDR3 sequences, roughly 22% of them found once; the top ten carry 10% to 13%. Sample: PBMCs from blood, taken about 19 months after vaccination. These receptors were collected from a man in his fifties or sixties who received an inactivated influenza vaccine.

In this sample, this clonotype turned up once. This chain's CDR3 is CSALNWRSAFNEQFF. DNA for the CDR3: TGCAGTGCCCTAAACTGGCGTAGCGCCTTCAATGAGCAGTTCTTC. V and J are TRBV20-1 and TRBJ2-1; possible D gene TRBD2, 5 bases. This CDR3 is built from 15 residues. Germline CDR1 is DFQATT and CDR2 is SNEGSKA (reference sequence). V was shortened by 6 bases and J by 6 bases, with 21 bases between the two germline ends.

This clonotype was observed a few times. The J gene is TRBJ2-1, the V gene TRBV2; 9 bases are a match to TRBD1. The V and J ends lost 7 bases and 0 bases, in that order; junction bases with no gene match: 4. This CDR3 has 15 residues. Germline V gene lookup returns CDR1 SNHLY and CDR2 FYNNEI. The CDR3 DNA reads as TGTGCCAGCAAAGGGACAGGGAGCTCCTACAATGAGCAGTTCTTC. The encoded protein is CASKGTGSSYNEQFF.

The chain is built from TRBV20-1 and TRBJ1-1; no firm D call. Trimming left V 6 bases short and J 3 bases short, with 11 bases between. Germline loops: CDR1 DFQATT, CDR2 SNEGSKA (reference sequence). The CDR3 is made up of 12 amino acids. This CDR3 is CSAPDRYTEAFF. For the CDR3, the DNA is TGCAGTGCGCCGGACCGATACACTGAAGCTTTCTTT.

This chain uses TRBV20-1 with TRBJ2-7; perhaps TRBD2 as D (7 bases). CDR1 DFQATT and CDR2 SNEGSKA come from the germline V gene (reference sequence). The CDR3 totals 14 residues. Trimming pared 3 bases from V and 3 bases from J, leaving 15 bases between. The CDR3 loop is CSARERGEGYEQYF. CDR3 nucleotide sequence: TGCAGTGCTAGGGAAAGGGGGGAGGGCTACGAGCAGTACTTC.

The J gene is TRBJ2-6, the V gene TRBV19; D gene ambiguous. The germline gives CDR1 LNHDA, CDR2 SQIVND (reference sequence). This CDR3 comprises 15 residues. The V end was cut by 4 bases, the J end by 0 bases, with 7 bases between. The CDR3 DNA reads TGTGCCAGTAGTAGCCAACACTCTGGGGCCAACGTCCTGACTTTC. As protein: CASSSQHSGANVLTF. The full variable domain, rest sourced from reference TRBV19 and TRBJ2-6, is DGGITQSPKYLFRKEGQNVTLSCEQNLNHDAMYWYRQDPGQGLRLIYYSQIVNDFQKGDIAEGYSVSREKKESFPLTVTSAQKNPTAFYLCASSSQHSGANVLTFGAGSRLTVL.

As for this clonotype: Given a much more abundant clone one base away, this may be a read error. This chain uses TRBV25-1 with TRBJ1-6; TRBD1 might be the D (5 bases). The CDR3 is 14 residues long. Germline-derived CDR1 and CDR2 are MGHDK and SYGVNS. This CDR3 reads CASKNEGALSHLHF. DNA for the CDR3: TGTGCCAGCAAAAACGAAGGGGCCCTATCACACCTCCACTTT.

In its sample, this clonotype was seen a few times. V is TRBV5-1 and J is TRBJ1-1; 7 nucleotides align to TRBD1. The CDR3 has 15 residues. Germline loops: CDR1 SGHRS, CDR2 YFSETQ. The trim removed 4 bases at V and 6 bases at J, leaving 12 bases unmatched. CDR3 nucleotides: TGCGCCAGCAGCCGGGACAGACGGATGGGCTCTGAAGCTTTCTTT. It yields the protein CASSRDRRMGSEAFF.

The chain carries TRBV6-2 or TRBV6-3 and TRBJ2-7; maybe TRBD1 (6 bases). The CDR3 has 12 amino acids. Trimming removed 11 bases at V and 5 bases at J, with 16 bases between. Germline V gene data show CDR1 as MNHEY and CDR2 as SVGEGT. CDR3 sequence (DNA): TGTGCCGCCGGCAGGGGATTCAACGAGCAGTACTTC. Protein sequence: CAAGRGFNEQYF.

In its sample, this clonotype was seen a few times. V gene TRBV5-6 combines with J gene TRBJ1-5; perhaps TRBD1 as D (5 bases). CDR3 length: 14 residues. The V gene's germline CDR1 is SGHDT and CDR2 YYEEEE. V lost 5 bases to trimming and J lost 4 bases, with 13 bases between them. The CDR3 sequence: CASRTWGINQPQHF. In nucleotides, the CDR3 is TGTGCCAGCAGGACCTGGGGGATTAATCAGCCCCAGCATTTT.

CDR3: CASSLGQGNNYGYTF. CDR3 DNA: TGCGCCAGCAGCCTTGGACAGGGGAATAACTATGGCTACACCTTC. The V call is TRBV4-1, the J call TRBJ1-2, with 9 bases aligning to TRBD1. CDR3 length equals 15 residues. V trimming: 4 bases; J trimming: 1 base; junction bases outside the gene matches: 4. CDR1 and CDR2 (germline): MGHRA, YSYEKL.

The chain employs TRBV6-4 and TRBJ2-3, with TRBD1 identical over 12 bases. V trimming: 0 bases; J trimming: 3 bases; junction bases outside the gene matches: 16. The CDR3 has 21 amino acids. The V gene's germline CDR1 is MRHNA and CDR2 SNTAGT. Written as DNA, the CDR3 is TGTGCCAGCAGTGACTCGACGGGACAGGGGGCTCTTAGAATACGGACAGATACGCAGTATTTT. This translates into CASSDSTGQGALRIRTDTQYF.

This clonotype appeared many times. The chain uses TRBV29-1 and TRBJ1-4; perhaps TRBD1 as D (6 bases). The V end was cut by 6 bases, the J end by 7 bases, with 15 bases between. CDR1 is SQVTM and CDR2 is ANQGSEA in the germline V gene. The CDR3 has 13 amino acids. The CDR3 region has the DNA TGCAGCGTGACAACAGGGAGCGCTGAAAAACTGTTTTTT. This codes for CSVTTGSAEKLFF.

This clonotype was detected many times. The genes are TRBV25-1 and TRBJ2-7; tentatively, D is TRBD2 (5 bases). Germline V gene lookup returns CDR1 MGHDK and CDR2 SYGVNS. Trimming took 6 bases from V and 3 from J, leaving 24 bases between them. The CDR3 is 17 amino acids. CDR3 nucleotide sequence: TGTGCCAGCAGCGCCCGGGCGGGTAGTAACTCGAACTACGAGCAGTACTTC. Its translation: CASSARAGSNSNYEQYF.

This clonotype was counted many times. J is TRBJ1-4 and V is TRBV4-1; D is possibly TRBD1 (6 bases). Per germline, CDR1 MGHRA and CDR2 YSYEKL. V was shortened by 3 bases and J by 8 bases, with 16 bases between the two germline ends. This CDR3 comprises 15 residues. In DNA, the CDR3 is TGCGCCAGCAGCCAGGGCAGGGCAGGGGACGAAAAACTGTTTTTT. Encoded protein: CASSQGRAGDEKLFF.

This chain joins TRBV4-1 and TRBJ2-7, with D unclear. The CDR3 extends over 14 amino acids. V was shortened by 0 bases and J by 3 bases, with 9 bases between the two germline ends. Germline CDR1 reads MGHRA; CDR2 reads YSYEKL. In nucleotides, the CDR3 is TGCGCCAGCAGCCAAGAACCGGGCTACTACGAGCAGTACTTC. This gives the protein CASSQEPGYYEQYF.

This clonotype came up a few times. In DNA form, the CDR3 reads TGTGCCAGCACCCTCCTCGGGGGTGGGGGATGGAGCTATGGCTACACCTTC. It translates to CASTLLGGGGWSYGYTF. The chain carries TRBV2 and TRBJ1-2; possible D gene TRBD1, 5 bases. V dropped 7 bases and J dropped 4 bases, with 25 bases sitting between them. The CDR3 has 17 amino acids. Germline-derived CDR1 and CDR2 are SNHLY and FYNNEI.

CDR3 DNA: TGTGCCACCAGTGAAACGGGACCAAACACCGGGGAGCTGTTTTTT. Its protein product is CATSETGPNTGELFF. The chain employs TRBV24-1 and TRBJ2-2; tentatively, D is TRBD1 or TRBD2 (5 bases each). The CDR3 has 15 amino acids. Between the trimmed V and J ends, which lost 4 bases and 2 bases, there was a span of 10 bases. The germline gives CDR1 KGHDR, CDR2 SFDVKD.

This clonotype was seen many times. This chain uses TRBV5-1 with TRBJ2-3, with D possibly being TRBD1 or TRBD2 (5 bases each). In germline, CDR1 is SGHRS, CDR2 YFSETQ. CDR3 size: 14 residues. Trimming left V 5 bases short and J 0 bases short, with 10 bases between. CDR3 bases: TGCGCCAGCAGTGGGGGACCGAGCACAGATACGCAGTATTTT. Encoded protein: CASSGGPSTDTQYF. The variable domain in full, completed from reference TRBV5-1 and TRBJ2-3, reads KAGVTQTPRYLIKTRGQQVTLSCSPISGHRSVSWYQQTPGQGLQFLFEYFSETQRNKGNFPGRFSGRQFSNSRSEMNVSTLELGDSALYLCASSGGPSTDTQYFGPGTRLTVL.

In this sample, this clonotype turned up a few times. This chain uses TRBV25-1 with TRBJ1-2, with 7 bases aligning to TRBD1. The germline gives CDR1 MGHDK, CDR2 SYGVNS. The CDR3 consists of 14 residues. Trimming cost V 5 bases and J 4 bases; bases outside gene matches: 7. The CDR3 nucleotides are TGTGCCAGCAGTTCGACAGGGATGATCTATGGCTACACCTTC. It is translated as CASSSTGMIYGYTF.

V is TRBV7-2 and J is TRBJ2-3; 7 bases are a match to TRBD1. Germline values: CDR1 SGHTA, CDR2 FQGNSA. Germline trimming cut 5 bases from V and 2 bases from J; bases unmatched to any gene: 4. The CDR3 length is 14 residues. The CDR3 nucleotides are TGTGCCAGCAGCCGGGGACAGCTCACAGATACGCAGTATTTT. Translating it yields CASSRGQLTDTQYF.

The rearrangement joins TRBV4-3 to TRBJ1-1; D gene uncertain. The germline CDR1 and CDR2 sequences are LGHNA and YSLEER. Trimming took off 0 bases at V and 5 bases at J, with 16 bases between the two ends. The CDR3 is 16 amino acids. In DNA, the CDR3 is TGCGCCAGCAGCCAAGATTGGGTGGCCTCGGGGACTGAAGCTTTCTTT. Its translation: CASSQDWVASGTEAFF.

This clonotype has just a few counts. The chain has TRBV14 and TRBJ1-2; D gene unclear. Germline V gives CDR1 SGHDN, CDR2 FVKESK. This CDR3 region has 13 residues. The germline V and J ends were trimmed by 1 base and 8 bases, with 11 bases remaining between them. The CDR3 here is CASSQGGRNGYTF. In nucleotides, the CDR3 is TGTGCCAGCAGCCAAGGAGGAAGGAACGGCTACACCTTC.

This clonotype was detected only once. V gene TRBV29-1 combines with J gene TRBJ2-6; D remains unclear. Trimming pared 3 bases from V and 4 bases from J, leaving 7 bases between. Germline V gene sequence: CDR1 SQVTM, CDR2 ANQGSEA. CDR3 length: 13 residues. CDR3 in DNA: TGCAGCGTTGAGCACGCCGGGGCCAACGTCCTGACTTTC. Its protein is CSVEHAGANVLTF.

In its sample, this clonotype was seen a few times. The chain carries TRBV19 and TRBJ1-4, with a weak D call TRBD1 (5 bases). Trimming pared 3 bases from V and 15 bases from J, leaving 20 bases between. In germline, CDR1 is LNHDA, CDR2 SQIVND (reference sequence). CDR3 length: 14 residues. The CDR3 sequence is CASSIGTLPMRLFF. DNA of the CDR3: TGTGCCAGTAGTATTGGGACCTTACCGATGAGGTTGTTTTTT.

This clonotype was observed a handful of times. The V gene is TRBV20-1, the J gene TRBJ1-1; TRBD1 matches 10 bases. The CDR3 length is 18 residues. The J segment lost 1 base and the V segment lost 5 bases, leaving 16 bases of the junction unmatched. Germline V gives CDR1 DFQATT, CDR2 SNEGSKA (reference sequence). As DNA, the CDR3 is TGCAGTGCTGGGGGGGCGAGACAGGGGGCGAAGTGGAACACTGAAGCTTTCTTT. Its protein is CSAGGARQGAKWNTEAFF.

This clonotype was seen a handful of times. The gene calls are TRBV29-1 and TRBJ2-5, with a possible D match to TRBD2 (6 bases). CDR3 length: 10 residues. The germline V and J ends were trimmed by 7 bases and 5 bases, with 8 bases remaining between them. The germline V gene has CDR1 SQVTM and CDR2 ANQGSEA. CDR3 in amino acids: CSAGEETQYF. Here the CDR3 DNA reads TGCAGCGCGGGAGAGGAGACCCAGTACTTC.

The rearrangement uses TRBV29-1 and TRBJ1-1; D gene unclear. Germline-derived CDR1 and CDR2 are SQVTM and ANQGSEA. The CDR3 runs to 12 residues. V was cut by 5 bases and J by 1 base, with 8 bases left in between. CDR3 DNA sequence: TGCAGCGTTCGCCCCGGGAACACTGAAGCTTTCTTT. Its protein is CSVRPGNTEAFF.